This T cell receptor beta chain was recorded in a study of blood T cell repertoires in COVID-19. For the study at large: Sources were T cells, B-cell-depleted T cells, or PBMCs; the material itself was cDNA or gDNA.

Per the original methods: Nucleated cell counts were estimated from reference gene primer amplification. Using immunoSEQ multiplex PCR, the repertoire was profiled, and TCRdb retains in-frame clones only, with some absent. That table furnishes V, J and clone size, whereas the DNA furnished D and trimming. The sample has about 250,000 clones, 80% to 90% seen once. Participants were aged about 18 to 100 years from 20 to 30 US areas. Grouping used clinical history reported by participants in a survey and questionnaire. The TCR was taken from a man in his late teens or twenties who had recovered from COVID-19. The sample consisted of PBMCs or T cells enriched from blood (not recorded which).

The CDR3: CASSQDSKNIQYF. CDR3 nucleotides: TGTGCCAGCAGCCAGGACAGCAAAAACATTCAGTACTTC. V and J are TRBV5-4 and TRBJ2-4; D may be TRBD1 (6 bases). The germline CDR1 and CDR2 sequences are SGHNT and YYREEE (reference sequence). The germline V and J ends were trimmed by 4 bases and 3 bases, with 8 bases remaining between them. The CDR3 spans 13 residues.